The clone carrying this T cell receptor (beta chain) was recorded at least ten times. Its antigen is not identified. This sample is part of a study of regulatory T cells in long-lasting Graves disease. The time point: persistent/refractory GD, antithyroid drugs over 5 years with positive TRAb. Following extraction of RNA from PBMCs, that RNA was used to make the TCR library. Germline V gene sequence: CDR1 SGHNT, CDR2 YYREEE (reference sequence). V dropped 7 bases and J dropped 2; count of bases not matched to a gene: 11. The CDR3 consists of 15 residues. Arm-PCR of CDR3 regions with iRepertoire HTBI primers generated TCR beta libraries. TCRdb reanalysed the multiplex PCR reads using MiXCR and keeps one entry per CDR3 protein. The sample holds hundreds of thousands of distinct CDR3 sequences, less than 25% seen once. Study observations and caveats: Accuracy was perhaps lowered by the small sample size. In persistent patients, shared public clonotypes (roughly 2,700) outnumbered those in new patients (about 1,000). There were preferences for TRBV28, TRBJ1-2 and TRBJ2-5 in persistent disease.

The TCR was taken from a female donor with Graves disease. The rearrangement joins TRBV5-4 to TRBJ2-7, with 8 bases matching TRBD2. The specimen comprised peripheral blood mononuclear cells (PBMCs), sampled when the disease was refractory, from a patient treated with antithyroid drugs. CDR3 region: CASRDGTRGTYEQYF. CDR3 DNA: TGTGCCAGCCGGGACGGGACTAGGGGCACCTACGAGCAGTACTTC. The entire variable domain, with the rest obtained from reference TRBV5-4 and TRBJ2-7, is as follows: ETGVTQSPTHLIKTRGQQVTLRCSSQSGHNTVSWYQQALGQGPQFIFQYYREEENGRGNFPPRFSGLQFPNYSSELNVNALELDDSALYLCASRDGTRGTYEQYFGPGTRLTVT.